This paragraph covers one T cell receptor (beta chain) sequence. The data derive from a study of blood T cell repertoires in COVID-19. Study in general: T cells, B-cell-depleted T cells, or PBMCs provided the cDNA or gDNA that served as material.

J gave up 6 bases and V 2 bases, and 4 bases lay outside the gene matches. The CDR3 consists of 14 residues. The germline CDR1 and CDR2 sequences are ENHRY and SYGVKD. Source study methods: Estimated nucleated cell counts came from reference gene primer amplification. Clones were read by immunoSEQ multiplex PCR, and TCRdb kept only the in-frame ones, dropping some. Clone size and V and J calls were adopted from that table, with D and trimming inferred from the DNA. The sample has over 90,000 clones; over 65% are singletons. The chain recombines TRBV10-3 with TRBJ2-3; 8 positions match TRBD2. Sequenced material: peripheral blood. The TCR originated in a human donor in a cohort sampled during active COVID-19. Here the CDR3 reads CAISEREGVDTQYF. The CDR3 region has the DNA TGTGCCATCAGTGAGCGGGAGGGAGTTGATACGCAGTATTTT.